One and the same sample provided the 18 T cell receptor beta chains below, sequenced in a study of blood T cell repertoires in COVID-19. Data came from immunoSEQ multiplex PCR; TCRdb stores just in-frame clones and leaves some out. The sample shows about 190,000 clones, about 82% of them seen only once. Sequenced: peripheral blood. These receptors came from a woman aged 25 to 39 with acute or convalescent COVID-19.

The chain combines TRBV5-8 with TRBJ2-1, with 12 bases matching TRBD2. With V trimmed by 8 bases and J by 8 bases, 8 bases remained unmatched. The germline CDR1 and CDR2 sequences are SGHTS and YDEGEE. The CDR3 has 14 residues. CDR3 sequence reads: CASSLGLAGYEQFF. In DNA, the CDR3 is TGTGCCAGTTCCTTAGGACTAGCGGGATATGAGCAGTTCTTC.

The rearrangement joins TRBV7-6 to TRBJ2-7; 12 bases map to TRBD2. CDR3 length: 13 amino acids. V lost 4 bases, J lost 8 bases, and 3 bases stayed unmatched. Germline V gives CDR1 SGHVS, CDR2 FNYEAQ. The CDR3 loop reads CASSSGLAGKQYF. For the CDR3, the DNA is TGTGCCAGCAGCTCAGGACTAGCGGGGAAGCAGTACTTC.

The CDR3 sequence is CATRPSGGRGFF. CDR3 DNA sequence: TGTGCCACCAGGCCTTCGGGGGGTCGTGGTTTCTTT. The chain joins TRBV2 to TRBJ1-1; a possible D gene is TRBD1 (5 bases). V lost 10 bases and J 13 bases, leaving 22 bases between the germline ends. Germline V CDR1 and CDR2: SNHLY, FYNNEI. CDR3 length equals 12 residues.

DNA for the CDR3: TGTGCCAGCAGCCAAATTCCAAAGACCCAGTACTTC. Residues: CASSQIPKTQYF. The V gene is TRBV3-1 (or the pseudogene TRBV3-2), the J gene TRBJ2-5, with no clear D. V was shortened by 2 bases and J by 6 bases, with 7 bases between the two germline ends. This CDR3 comprises 12 residues. CDR1 and CDR2 from the germline V gene are LGHDT and YNNKEL (reference sequence).

The chain recombines TRBV7-9 with TRBJ1-2, with 7 nucleotides matching TRBD1. This CDR3 region has 13 residues. V lost 5 bases, J lost 12 bases, and 12 bases stayed unmatched. Germline lookup yields CDR1 SEHNR and CDR2 FQNEAQ (reference sequence). The CDR3 DNA reads TGTGCCAGCAGCCGCGACAGGGTGGGAGGAAACACCTTC. Translating it yields CASSRDRVGGNTF.

This sequence joins TRBV18 and TRBJ2-5; 13 bases fit TRBD2. The CDR3 covers 17 residues. CDR1 and CDR2 from the germline V gene are KGHSH and LQKENI. With V trimmed by 4 bases and J by 2 bases, 7 bases remained unmatched. CDR3 nucleotides: TGTGCCAGCTCACTTATCGGACTAGCGGGGGAGCAAGAGACCCAGTACTTC. This sequence encodes CASSLIGLAGEQETQYF.

J is TRBJ2-5 and V is TRBV27, with 7 bases identical to TRBD2. The CDR3 has 14 residues. The ends lost 3 bases at V and 5 bases at J; junction bases unmatched: 6. The germline gives CDR1 MNHEY, CDR2 SMNVEV (reference sequence). The CDR3 reads CASSFRAGLETQYF. CDR3 in DNA: TGTGCCAGCAGTTTCCGAGCGGGATTGGAGACCCAGTACTTC.

This chain links TRBV29-1 with TRBJ2-1; a possible D gene is TRBD2 (5 bases). The germline V and J ends were trimmed by 3 bases and 8 bases, with 17 bases remaining between them. CDR3 length: 14 amino acids. From germline, CDR1 is SQVTM and CDR2 ANQGSEA. The chain's CDR3 is CSVDPRLRVDEQFF. CDR3 in DNA: TGCAGCGTTGATCCCCGCTTGAGGGTCGATGAGCAGTTCTTC.

The genes are TRBV27 and TRBJ2-7, with TRBD2 matching over 8 bases. The CDR3 runs 18 residues. After removal of 0 bases from V and 5 bases from J, the junction contained 15 bases not matched to a gene. In germline, CDR1 is MNHEY, CDR2 SMNVEV (reference sequence). CDR3 in DNA: TGTGCCAGCAGTTTATCCCACCCCACGAGCGGGAGCAGGAACGAGCAGTACTTC. It is translated as CASSLSHPTSGSRNEQYF.

This clone was seen only once. The chain employs TRBV5-3 and TRBJ2-1; the D gene is possibly TRBD2 (5 bases). TRBV5-3 is reported as an ORF; its role is uncertain. CDR3 length: 14 residues. Trimming removed 4 bases from V and 4 bases from J, with 12 bases in between. The CDR3 protein is CARSRQEAYNEQFF. The CDR3 coding sequence is TGTGCCAGAAGCCGGCAGGAGGCTTACAATGAGCAGTTCTTC.

Only a few counts were recorded for this clone. This chain joins TRBV6-5 and TRBJ2-7; 9 nucleotides align to TRBD1. Unmatched junction bases numbered 11, after V lost 6 bases and J lost 5 bases. The CDR3 is 15 residues long. Germline loops: CDR1 MNHEY, CDR2 SVGAGI. The chain's CDR3 is CASRRSDRGINEQYF. Here the CDR3 DNA reads TGTGCCAGCAGGAGAAGTGACAGGGGGATAAACGAGCAGTACTTC.

Many counts were recorded for this clone. The chain has TRBV19 and TRBJ2-1, with D possibly matching TRBD2 (5 bases). Germline V gives CDR1 LNHDA, CDR2 SQIVND (reference sequence). The CDR3 contains 15 residues. Trimming removed 5 bases at V and 2 bases at J, with 13 bases between. CDR3 DNA: TGTGCCAGTAGTTTGGGGAGAGGAGCCTACAATGAGCAGTTCTTC. Amino acids: CASSLGRGAYNEQFF.

The chain is built from TRBV30 and TRBJ1-2; 7 bases are shared with TRBD1. Germline CDR1 is GTSNPN and CDR2 is SVGIG (reference sequence). Trimming took 4 bases from V and 4 from J; bases not matched to a gene: 9. This CDR3 is 14 amino acids long. The chain's CDR3 is CAWIQDRVGYGYTF. The CDR3 DNA follows: TGTGCCTGGATTCAAGACAGGGTCGGCTATGGCTACACCTTC.

This clone was seen more than once but under ten times. The V and J genes are TRBV28 and TRBJ2-3, with TRBD2 as a possible D gene (5 bases). CDR3 length: 16 residues. V was trimmed by 4 bases and J by 0 bases, leaving 14 bases between them. Germline V gene sequence: CDR1 MDHEN, CDR2 SYDVKM. CDR3 loop: CASSYPGSRSTDTQYF. In DNA, the CDR3 is TGTGCCAGCAGTTATCCGGGATCCAGGAGCACAGATACGCAGTATTTT.

The chain has TRBV7-2 and TRBJ1-2, with 8 bases identical to TRBD1. This CDR3 has 17 residues. Germline assignment: CDR1 SGHTA and CDR2 FQGNSA. V trimming: 4 bases; J trimming: 5 bases; junction bases outside the gene matches: 15. The CDR3, as DNA: TGTGCCAGCAGCTCCCGGTGGGGGACAGGCGACCTTTATGGCTACACCTTC. Its translation: CASSSRWGTGDLYGYTF.

The chain uses TRBV5-4 and TRBJ2-1; the D gene is possibly TRBD1 (6 bases). The V gene's germline CDR1 is SGHNT and CDR2 YYREEE (reference sequence). V shed 0 bases and J shed 7 bases, with 14 bases lying between them. The CDR3 has 15 amino acids. CDR3: CASSLVGAQGNEQFF. In DNA form, the CDR3 reads TGTGCCAGCAGCTTGGTAGGGGCCCAGGGGAATGAGCAGTTCTTC.

The gene calls are TRBV13 and TRBJ2-6; D is unclear. Germline CDR1 is PRHDT and CDR2 is FYEKMQ (reference sequence). V was shortened by 2 bases and J by 1 base, with 6 bases between the two germline ends. This CDR3 comprises 15 residues. CDR3: CASSLRTSGANVLTF. The CDR3 DNA reads as TGTGCCAGCAGCTTACGTACATCTGGGGCCAACGTCCTGACTTTC. Full variable domain (remainder filled in from reference TRBV13 and TRBJ2-6): AAGVIQSPRHLIKEKRETATLKCYPIPRHDTVYWYQQGPGQDPQFLISFYEKMQSDKGSIPDRFSAQQFSDYHSELNMSSLELGDSALYFCASSLRTSGANVLTFGAGSRLTVL.

The chain combines TRBV30 with TRBJ1-4; 8 nucleotides line up with TRBD1. The CDR3 spans 13 residues. The trim removed 3 bases at V and 5 bases at J, leaving 2 bases unmatched. From germline, CDR1 is GTSNPN and CDR2 SVGIG (reference sequence). The CDR3 sequence: CAWSQGANEKLFF. In DNA, the CDR3 is TGTGCCTGGAGCCAGGGGGCGAATGAAAAACTGTTTTTT.